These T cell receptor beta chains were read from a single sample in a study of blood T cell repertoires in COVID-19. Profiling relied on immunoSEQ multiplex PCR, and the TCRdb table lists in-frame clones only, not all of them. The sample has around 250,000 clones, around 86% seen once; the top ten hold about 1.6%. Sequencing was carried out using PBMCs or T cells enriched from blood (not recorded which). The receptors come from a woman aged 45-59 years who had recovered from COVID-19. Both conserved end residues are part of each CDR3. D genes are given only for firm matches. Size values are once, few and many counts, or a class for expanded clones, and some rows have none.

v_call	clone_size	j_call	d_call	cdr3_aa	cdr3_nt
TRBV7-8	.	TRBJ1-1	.	CASSPSATEAFF	TGTGCCAGCAGCCCGAGCGCCACTGAAGCTTTCTTT
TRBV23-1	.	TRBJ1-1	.	CASSQSGTGGTEAFF	TGCGCCAGCAGTCAATCGGGCACGGGGGGTACTGAAGCTTTCTTT
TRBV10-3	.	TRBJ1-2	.	CAISEGQNYGYTF	TGTGCCATCAGTGAGGGACAGAACTATGGCTACACCTTC
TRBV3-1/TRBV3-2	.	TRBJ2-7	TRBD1	CASSPQGDRGSFSEQYF	TGTGCCAGCAGCCCCCAGGGGGACAGGGGGAGTTTCTCCGAGCAGTACTTC
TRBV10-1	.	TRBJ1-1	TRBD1	CASSDGPGTDNTEAFF	TGCGCCAGCAGTGACGGACCCGGGACAGATAACACTGAAGCTTTCTTT
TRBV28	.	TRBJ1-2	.	CASTKRSPGDYGYTF	TGTGCCAGCACCAAAAGGAGTCCAGGGGACTATGGCTACACCTTC
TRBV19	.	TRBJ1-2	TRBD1	CASSPSWDRGLPYYGYTF	TGTGCCAGTAGTCCCTCCTGGGACAGGGGGCTCCCGTACTATGGCTACACCTTC
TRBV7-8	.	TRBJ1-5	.	CASSPSRNQPQHF	TGTGCCAGCAGCCCCTCGCGGAATCAGCCCCAGCATTTT
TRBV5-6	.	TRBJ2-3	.	CASSLKGVVSTDTQYF	TGTGCCAGCAGCTTGAAGGGGGTGGTTAGCACAGATACGCAGTATTTT
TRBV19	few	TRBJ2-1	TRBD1	CASNPTGGPLGEQFF	TGTGCCAGTAACCCGACAGGGGGTCCTCTCGGGGAGCAGTTCTTC
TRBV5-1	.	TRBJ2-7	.	CASSLRTVSYEQYF	TGCGCCAGCAGCTTAAGGACAGTTTCTTACGAGCAGTACTTC